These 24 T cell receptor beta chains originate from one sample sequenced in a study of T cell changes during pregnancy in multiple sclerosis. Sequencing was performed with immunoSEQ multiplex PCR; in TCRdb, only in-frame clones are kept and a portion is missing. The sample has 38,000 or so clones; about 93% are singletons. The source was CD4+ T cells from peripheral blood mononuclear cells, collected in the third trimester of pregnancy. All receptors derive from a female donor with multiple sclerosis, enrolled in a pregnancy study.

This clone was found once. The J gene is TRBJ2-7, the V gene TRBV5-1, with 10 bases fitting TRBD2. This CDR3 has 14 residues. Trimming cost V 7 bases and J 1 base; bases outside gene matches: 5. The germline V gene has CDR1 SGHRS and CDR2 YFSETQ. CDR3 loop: CASGSSGSSYEQYF. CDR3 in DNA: TGCGCCAGCGGGTCTAGCGGGAGTTCCTACGAGCAGTACTTC.

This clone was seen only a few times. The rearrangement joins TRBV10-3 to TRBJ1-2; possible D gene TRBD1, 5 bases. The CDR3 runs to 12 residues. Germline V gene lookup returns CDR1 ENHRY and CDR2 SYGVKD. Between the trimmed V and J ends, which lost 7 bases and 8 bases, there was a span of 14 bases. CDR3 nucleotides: TGTGCCATCACCACCGGGACTAAGGGCTACACCTTC. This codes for CAITTGTKGYTF.

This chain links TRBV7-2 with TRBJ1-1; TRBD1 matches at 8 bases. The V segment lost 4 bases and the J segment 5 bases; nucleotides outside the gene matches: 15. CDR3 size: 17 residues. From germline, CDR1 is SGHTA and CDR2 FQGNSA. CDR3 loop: CASSSRGRGRSRTEAFF. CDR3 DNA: TGTGCCAGCAGCTCGCGGGGCAGGGGGCGCTCACGAACTGAAGCTTTCTTT.

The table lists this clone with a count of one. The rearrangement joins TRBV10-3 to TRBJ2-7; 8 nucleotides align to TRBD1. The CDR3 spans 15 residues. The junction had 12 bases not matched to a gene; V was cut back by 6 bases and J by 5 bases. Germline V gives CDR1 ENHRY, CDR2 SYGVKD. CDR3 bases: TGTGCCATCAGCGCAGGGGGCGTCTACTACGACGAGCAGTACTTC. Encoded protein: CAISAGGVYYDEQYF.

DNA for the CDR3: TGCGCCAGCAGCTTAGGCGAACAGGGTCTGGGGTTAGATACGCAGTATTTT. It specifies CASSLGEQGLGLDTQYF. The rearrangement uses TRBV5-1 and TRBJ2-3; tentative D call: TRBD1 (6 bases). The CDR3 loop spans 17 amino acids. Germline lookup yields CDR1 SGHRS and CDR2 YFSETQ. Between the trimmed V and J ends, which lost 2 bases and 5 bases, there was a span of 21 bases.

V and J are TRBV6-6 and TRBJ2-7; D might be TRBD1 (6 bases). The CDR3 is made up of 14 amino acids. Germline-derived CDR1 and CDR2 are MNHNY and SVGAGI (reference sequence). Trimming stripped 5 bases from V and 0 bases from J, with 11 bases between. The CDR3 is CASSRTASSYEQYF. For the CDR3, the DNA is TGTGCCAGCAGTCGGACAGCAAGCTCCTACGAGCAGTACTTC.

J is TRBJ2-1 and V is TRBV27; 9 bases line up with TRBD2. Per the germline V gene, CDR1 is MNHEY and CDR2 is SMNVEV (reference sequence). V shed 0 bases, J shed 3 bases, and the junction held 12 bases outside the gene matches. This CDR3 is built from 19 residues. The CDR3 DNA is TGTGCCAGCAGTTTATCTGTCAGCGGGAGGACTTTAAACTACAATGAGCAGTTCTTC. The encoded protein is CASSLSVSGRTLNYNEQFF.

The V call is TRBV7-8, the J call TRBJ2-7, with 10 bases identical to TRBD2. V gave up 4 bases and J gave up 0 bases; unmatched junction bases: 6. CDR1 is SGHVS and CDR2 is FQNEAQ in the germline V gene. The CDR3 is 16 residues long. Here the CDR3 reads CASSSKLAGSSYEQYF. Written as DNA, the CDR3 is TGTGCCAGCAGCTCGAAACTAGCGGGAAGCTCCTACGAGCAGTACTTC.

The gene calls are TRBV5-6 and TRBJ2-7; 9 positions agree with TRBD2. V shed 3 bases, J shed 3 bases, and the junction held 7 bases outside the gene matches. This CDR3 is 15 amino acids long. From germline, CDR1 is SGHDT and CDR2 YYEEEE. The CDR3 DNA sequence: TGTGCCAGCAGCTCGCTCGCGGGAGGGTACTACGAGCAGTACTTC. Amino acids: CASSSLAGGYYEQYF.

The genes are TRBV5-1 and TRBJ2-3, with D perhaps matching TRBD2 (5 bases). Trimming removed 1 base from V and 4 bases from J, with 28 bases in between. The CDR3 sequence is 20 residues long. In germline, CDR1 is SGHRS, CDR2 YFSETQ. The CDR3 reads CASSLLRSLSGRKVPDTQYF. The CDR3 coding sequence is TGCGCCAGCAGCTTGCTAAGGTCCCTCAGCGGCCGCAAAGTCCCAGATACGCAGTATTTT.

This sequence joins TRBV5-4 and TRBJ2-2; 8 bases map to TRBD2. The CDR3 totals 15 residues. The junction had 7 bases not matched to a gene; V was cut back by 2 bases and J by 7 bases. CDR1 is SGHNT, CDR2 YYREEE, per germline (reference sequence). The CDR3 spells CASSLAGEVSGELFF. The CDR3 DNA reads TGTGCCAGCAGCTTAGCGGGAGAGGTTAGCGGGGAGCTGTTTTTT.

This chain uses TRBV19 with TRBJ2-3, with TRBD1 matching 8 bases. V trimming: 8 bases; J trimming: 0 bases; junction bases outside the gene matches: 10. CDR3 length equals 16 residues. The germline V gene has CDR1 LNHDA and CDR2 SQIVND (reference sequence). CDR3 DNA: TGTGCCAGTGGACAGGGACCGAAAACTAGCACAGATACGCAGTATTTT. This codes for CASGQGPKTSTDTQYF.

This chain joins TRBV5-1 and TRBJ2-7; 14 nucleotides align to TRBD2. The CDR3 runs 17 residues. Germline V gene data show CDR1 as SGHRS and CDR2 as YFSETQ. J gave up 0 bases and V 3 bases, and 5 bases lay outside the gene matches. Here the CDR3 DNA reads TGCGCCAGCAGCTCCGGGACTAGCGGGAGAGTCTCCTACGAGCAGTACTTC. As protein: CASSSGTSGRVSYEQYF.

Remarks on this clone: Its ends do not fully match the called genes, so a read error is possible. CDR3 sequence (DNA): TGTGCCACCAGCCGAGACTTGAACAGGGCCGAGCAGTACTTC. Protein sequence: CATSRDLNRAEQYF. The rearrangement joins TRBV15 to TRBJ2-7; tentatively, D is TRBD1 (6 bases). The germline V gene encodes CDR1 LNHNV and CDR2 YYDKDF (reference sequence). The CDR3 length is 14 residues.

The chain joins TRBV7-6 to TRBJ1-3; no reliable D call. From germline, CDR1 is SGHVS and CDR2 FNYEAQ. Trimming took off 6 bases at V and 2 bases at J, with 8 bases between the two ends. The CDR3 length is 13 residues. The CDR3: CASSSGPGNTIYF. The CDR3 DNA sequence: TGTGCCAGCAGTAGTGGGCCTGGAAACACCATATATTTT.

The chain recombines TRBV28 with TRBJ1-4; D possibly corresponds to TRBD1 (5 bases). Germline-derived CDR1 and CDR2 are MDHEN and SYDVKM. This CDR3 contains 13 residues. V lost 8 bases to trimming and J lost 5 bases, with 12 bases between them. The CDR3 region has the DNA TGTGCCAGCCGACAGCTCCTGAATGAAAAACTGTTTTTT. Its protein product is CASRQLLNEKLFF. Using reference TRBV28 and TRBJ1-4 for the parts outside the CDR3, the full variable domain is DVKVTQSSRYLVKRTGEKVFLECVQDMDHENMFWYRQDPGLGLRLIYFSYDVKMKEKGDIPEGYSVSREKKERFSLILESASTNQTSMYLCASRQLLNEKLFFGSGTQLSVL.

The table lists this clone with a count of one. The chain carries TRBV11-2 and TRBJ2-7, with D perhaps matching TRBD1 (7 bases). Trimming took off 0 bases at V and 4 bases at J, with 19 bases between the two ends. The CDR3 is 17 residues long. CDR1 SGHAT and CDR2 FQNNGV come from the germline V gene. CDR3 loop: CASSLDVRGAGGYEQYF. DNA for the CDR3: TGTGCCAGCAGCTTAGATGTAAGGGGCGCAGGGGGGTACGAGCAGTACTTC.

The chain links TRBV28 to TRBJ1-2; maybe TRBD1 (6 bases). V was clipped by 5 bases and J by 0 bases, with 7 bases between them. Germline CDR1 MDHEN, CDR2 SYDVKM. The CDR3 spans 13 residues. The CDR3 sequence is CASSQGTNYGYTF. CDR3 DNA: TGTGCCAGCAGTCAGGGGACTAACTATGGCTACACCTTC.

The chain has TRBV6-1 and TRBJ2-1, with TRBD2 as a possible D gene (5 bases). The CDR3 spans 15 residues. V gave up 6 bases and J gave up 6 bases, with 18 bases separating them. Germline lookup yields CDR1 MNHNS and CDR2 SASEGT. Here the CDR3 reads CASSALGVSSNEQFF. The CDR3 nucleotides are TGTGCCAGCAGCGCCCTGGGAGTAAGTAGCAATGAGCAGTTCTTC.

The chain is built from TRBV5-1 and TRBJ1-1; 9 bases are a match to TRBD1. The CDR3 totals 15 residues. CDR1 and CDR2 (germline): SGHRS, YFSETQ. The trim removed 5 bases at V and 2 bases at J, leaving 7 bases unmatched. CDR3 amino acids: CASSRPGQGNTEAFF. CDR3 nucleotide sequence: TGCGCCAGCAGTAGACCGGGACAGGGTAACACTGAAGCTTTCTTT.

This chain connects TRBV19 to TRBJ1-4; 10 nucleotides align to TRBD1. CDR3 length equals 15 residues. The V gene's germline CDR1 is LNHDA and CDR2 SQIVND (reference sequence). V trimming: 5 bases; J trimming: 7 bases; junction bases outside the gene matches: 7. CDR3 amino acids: CASSPRTGGGEKLFF. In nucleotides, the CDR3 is TGTGCCAGTAGTCCACGGACAGGGGGAGGTGAAAAACTGTTTTTT.

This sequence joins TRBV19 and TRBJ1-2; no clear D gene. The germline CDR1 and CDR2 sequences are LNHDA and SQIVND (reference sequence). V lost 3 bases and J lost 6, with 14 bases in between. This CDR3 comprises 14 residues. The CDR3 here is CASSMVRPDNGYTF. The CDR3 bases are TGTGCCAGTAGTATGGTGCGGCCAGATAATGGCTACACCTTC. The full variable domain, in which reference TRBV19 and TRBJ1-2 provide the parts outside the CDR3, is DGGITQSPKYLFRKEGQNVTLSCEQNLNHDAMYWYRQDPGQGLRLIYYSQIVNDFQKGDIAEGYSVSREKKESFPLTVTSAQKNPTAFYLCASSMVRPDNGYTFGSGTRLTVV.

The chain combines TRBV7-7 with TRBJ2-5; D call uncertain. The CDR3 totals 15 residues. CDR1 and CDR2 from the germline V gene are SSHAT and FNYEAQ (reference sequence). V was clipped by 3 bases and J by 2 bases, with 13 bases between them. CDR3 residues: CASSFSILKQETQYF. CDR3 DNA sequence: TGTGCCAGCAGCTTCTCCATACTAAAACAAGAGACCCAGTACTTC.

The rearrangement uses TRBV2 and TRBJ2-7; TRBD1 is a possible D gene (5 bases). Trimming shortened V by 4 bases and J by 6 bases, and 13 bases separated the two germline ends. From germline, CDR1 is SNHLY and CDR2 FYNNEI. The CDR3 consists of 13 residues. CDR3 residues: CASSVGALSEQYF. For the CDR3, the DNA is TGTGCCAGCAGTGTTGGGGCCCTATCCGAGCAGTACTTC.